This is a list of T cell receptor beta chains from one sample in a study of T cells in Graves' hyperthyroidism and ophthalmopathy. MiXCR, run by TCRdb on the multiplex PCR reads, gives a single entry per CDR3 protein. The repertoire holds some 250,000 distinct CDR3 sequences, with roughly 15% as singletons. The source material was blood. The receptor set was obtained from a woman between 45 and 65 years old with Graves' hyperthyroidism that later progressed to Graves' ophthalmopathy. The CDR3 runs from the conserved cysteine through the conserved F or W. A D gene is named only where the DNA matches it firmly. Clone size, where shown, is once, few, many, or a class for clones that have expanded.

D: -
J: TRBJ2-2
size: -
V: TRBV5-1
CDR3: CASSLVPGFGELFF
DNA: TGCGCCAGCAGCTTGGTCCCGGGGTTCGGGGAGCTGTTTTTT

D: -
J: TRBJ2-1
size: -
V: TRBV5-4
CDR3: CASRIGFEQFF
DNA: TGTGCCAGCAGAATAGGGTTTGAGCAGTTCTTC

D: -
J: TRBJ2-1
size: few
V: TRBV24-1
CDR3: CATSDLGESYNEQFF
DNA: TGTGCCACCAGTGATCTCGGGGAAAGCTACAATGAGCAGTTCTTC

D: -
J: TRBJ2-5
size: many
V: TRBV18
CDR3: CASSLGEKETQYF
DNA: TGTGCCAGCTCACTAGGGGAGAAAGAGACCCAGTACTTC

D: TRBD1
J: TRBJ1-2
size: many
V: TRBV6-1
CDR3: CASRAGGRYGYTF
DNA: TGTGCCTCCCGTGCAGGGGGCCGCTATGGCTACACCTTC

D: TRBD1
J: TRBJ2-7
size: -
V: TRBV7-8
CDR3: CASSPRGEQYF
DNA: TGTGCCAGCAGCCCCAGGGGGGAGCAGTACTTC

D: TRBD2
J: TRBJ2-3
size: many
V: TRBV6-2/TRBV6-3
CDR3: CASSRGLAGGVDTQYF
DNA: TGTGCCAGCAGTAGAGGACTAGCGGGAGGAGTAGATACGCAGTATTTT

D: TRBD1
J: TRBJ1-2
size: -
V: TRBV6-6
CDR3: CASSYSTTGGRYGYTF
DNA: TGTGCCAGCAGTTACTCTACGACAGGGGGCAGATATGGCTACACCTTC

D: -
J: TRBJ2-1
size: -
V: TRBV6-6
CDR3: CASSYSLGTLTYNEQFF
DNA: TGTGCCAGCAGTTACTCCCTGGGGACACTTACCTACAATGAGCAGTTCTTC

D: -
J: TRBJ1-6
size: once
V: TRBV12-3/TRBV12-4
CDR3: CASSQGAGTPLHF
DNA: TGTGCCAGCAGTCAGGGCGCGGGCACACCCCTCCACTTT

D: -
J: TRBJ2-1
size: -
V: TRBV5-5
CDR3: CASSLERLATNNEQFF
DNA: TGTGCCAGCAGCTTGGAACGGCTAGCGACGAACAATGAGCAGTTCTTC

D: -
J: TRBJ2-2
size: many
V: TRBV2
CDR3: CASRGDPITGELFF
DNA: TGTGCCAGCAGAGGAGACCCGATCACCGGGGAGCTGTTTTTT

D: -
J: TRBJ2-1
size: many
V: TRBV24-1
CDR3: CATSDSKYNEQFF
DNA: TGTGCCACCAGTGATTCCAAGTACAATGAGCAGTTCTTC

D: TRBD2
J: TRBJ2-5
size: many
V: TRBV24-1
CDR3: CATSPPGGQETQYF
DNA: TGTGCCACCAGTCCCCCGGGAGGGCAAGAGACCCAGTACTTC

D: -
J: TRBJ1-2
size: many
V: TRBV2
CDR3: CASSGAGNDGYTF
DNA: TGTGCCAGCAGTGGGGCAGGGAATGATGGCTACACCTTC

D: -
J: TRBJ1-3
size: many
V: TRBV28
CDR3: CASSPHTPSSGNTIYF
DNA: TGTGCCAGCAGTCCTCATACCCCGTCCTCTGGAAACACCATATATTTT

D: TRBD1
J: TRBJ2-7
size: many
V: TRBV5-1
CDR3: CASSLDGTGIPGEQYF
DNA: TGCGCCAGCAGCTTGGACGGGACAGGAATCCCGGGCGAGCAGTACTTC

D: -
J: TRBJ1-5
size: many
V: TRBV11-2
CDR3: CASAVDQNKGNQPQHF
DNA: TGTGCCAGCGCCGTGGACCAGAACAAAGGCAATCAGCCCCAGCATTTT

D: TRBD2
J: TRBJ2-1
size: -
V: TRBV20-1
CDR3: CSARQSSGSSYNEQFF
DNA: TGCAGTGCTAGACAATCTAGCGGGAGCTCCTACAATGAGCAGTTCTTC

D: -
J: TRBJ2-7
size: few
V: TRBV9
CDR3: CASSDGDPTIYEQYF
DNA: TGTGCCAGCAGCGATGGGGACCCAACCATCTACGAGCAGTACTTC

D: TRBD1
J: TRBJ2-2
size: -
V: TRBV24-1
CDR3: CATSRQGPNTGELFF
DNA: TGTGCCACCAGTAGACAGGGACCGAACACCGGGGAGCTGTTTTTT

D: TRBD1
J: TRBJ1-4
size: -
V: TRBV7-2
CDR3: CASSLASGGGGEKLFF
DNA: TGTGCCAGCAGCTTAGCTTCAGGGGGCGGAGGAGAAAAACTGTTTTTT

D: -
J: TRBJ1-3
size: -
V: TRBV28
CDR3: CASSLVGLSGNTIYF
DNA: TGTGCCAGCAGTTTAGTCGGTCTGTCTGGAAACACCATATATTTT

D: TRBD2
J: TRBJ2-7
size: many
V: TRBV20-1
CDR3: CSAETSGRPTYEQYF
DNA: TGCAGTGCAGAGACTAGCGGGAGGCCCACCTACGAGCAGTACTTC

D: -
J: TRBJ1-3
size: -
V: TRBV29-1
CDR3: CSVDISGSSGNTIYF
DNA: TGCAGCGTTGATATTTCGGGGAGCTCTGGAAACACCATATATTTT

D: TRBD2
J: TRBJ2-7
size: -
V: TRBV27
CDR3: CASRLAGGYEQYF
DNA: TGTGCCAGCAGACTAGCGGGAGGCTACGAGCAGTACTTC

D: -
J: TRBJ1-1
size: -
V: TRBV7-9
CDR3: CASTADAEAFF
DNA: TGTGCCAGCACCGCGGATGCTGAAGCTTTCTTT

D: -
J: TRBJ1-1
size: many
V: TRBV10-3
CDR3: CAISELWRVSEAFF
DNA: TGTGCCATCAGTGAGCTCTGGAGGGTTTCTGAAGCTTTCTTT

D: -
J: TRBJ1-4
size: -
V: TRBV14
CDR3: CASSGTGWDEKLFF
DNA: TGTGCCAGCAGCGGGACGGGGTGGGATGAAAAACTGTTTTTT

D: -
J: TRBJ1-1
size: few
V: TRBV20-1
CDR3: CSATTGTEAFF
DNA: TGCAGTGCTACTACCGGGACTGAAGCTTTCTTT